This T cell receptor (beta chain) was profiled in a study of identical twins. TCRdb re-analysed the 5' RACE reads in MiXCR, keeping a single row per CDR3 protein. Altogether roughly 1,500,000 distinct CDR3 sequences are present, under 35% being singletons, with the ten largest covering 0.25% to 0.3%. This clonotype was seen more than once but under ten times. Its antigen is undetermined. Points from the study as a whole: Possibly, invariant MAIT and iNKT cells partly confounded zero-insertion analyses. Fewer insertions marked abundant cord blood beta clonotypes; young adult naive trended weakly, memory not at all.

Sequencing input: cord blood. This receptor was taken from a newborn girl in good health.

Here the CDR3 DNA reads TGCAGCGGCTCAACAGGGGGAGAAGGGGAAAAACTGTTTTTT. Its translation is CSGSTGGEGEKLFF. This chain links TRBV29-1 with TRBJ1-4, with 8 bases fitting TRBD1. Germline V lookup: CDR1 SQVTM, CDR2 ANQGSEA. CDR3 length: 14 amino acids. The V segment lost 7 bases and the J segment 8 bases; nucleotides outside the gene matches: 12.